The 24 T cell receptor beta chains below come from one sample, sequenced in a study of CD8 T cells in ankylosing spondylitis. TCRdb itself ran the 5' RACE reads through MiXCR, one entry per CDR3 protein. The sample carries 250,000 or so distinct CDR3 sequences, more than 15% recorded once. The material sequenced was blood, either unsorted or a sorted T cell fraction (not recorded which). All receptors come from a male donor with ankylosing spondylitis or in good health (not recorded which).

The rearrangement joins TRBV5-6 to TRBJ2-1; D might be TRBD1 or TRBD2, each matching 5 bases. Deletions cut 3 bases from V and 6 bases from J, with 10 bases between. Germline CDR1 reads SGHDT; CDR2 reads YYEEEE. This CDR3 has 13 residues. This CDR3 is CASSYGTSNEQFF. In DNA form, the CDR3 reads TGTGCCAGCAGCTACGGGACCTCCAATGAGCAGTTCTTC.

This clonotype has a handful of counts. The chain combines TRBV20-1 with TRBJ2-3, with 9 bases identical to TRBD2. Per the germline V gene, CDR1 is DFQATT and CDR2 is SNEGSKA (reference sequence). The V and J ends lost 0 bases and 3 bases, in that order; junction bases with no gene match: 16. The CDR3 has 19 amino acids. The chain's CDR3 is CSAREWGSGRRVTTDTQYF. CDR3 coding DNA: TGCAGTGCTAGAGAGTGGGGTAGCGGGAGACGAGTCACTACAGATACGCAGTATTTT.

This clonotype has a handful of counts. V and J are TRBV4-1 and TRBJ2-1; 10 nucleotides agree with TRBD2. CDR3 length: 16 amino acids. V dropped 0 bases and J dropped 8; count of bases not matched to a gene: 7. Germline V gives CDR1 MGHRA, CDR2 YSYEKL. CDR3 in DNA: TGCGCCAGCAGCCAAGAACGTACTAGCGGGATGGATGAGCAGTTCTTC. It encodes CASSQERTSGMDEQFF.

V gene TRBV6-2 or TRBV6-3 combines with J gene TRBJ2-5; 10 bases match TRBD2. CDR3 size: 15 residues. Germline V gene sequence: CDR1 MNHEY, CDR2 SVGEGT. Losses at the gene ends were 7 bases for V and 5 bases for J; bases not matched to a gene: 10. CDR3 region: CASKSGLAIQETQYF. The CDR3 DNA is TGTGCCAGCAAGTCGGGACTAGCGATCCAGGAGACCCAGTACTTC.

In its sample, this clonotype was seen many times. The rearrangement joins TRBV20-1 to TRBJ1-2; D is ambiguous. In germline, CDR1 is DFQATT, CDR2 SNEGSKA (reference sequence). Deletions cut 1 base from V and 3 bases from J, with 24 bases between. The CDR3 sequence is 18 residues long. CDR3 nucleotides: TGCAGTGCTAGAGTCCCCTTGGTAGACGGCCGCCCGTACTATGGCTACACCTTC. Translating it yields CSARVPLVDGRPYYGYTF.

CDR3 residues: CASSSIISDSYNEQFF. Written as DNA, the CDR3 is TGTGCCAGCAGCTCAATAATCTCGGACAGTTACAATGAGCAGTTCTTC. The genes are TRBV9 and TRBJ2-1, with TRBD1 as a possible D gene (6 bases). Trimming left V 4 bases short and J 4 bases short, with 18 bases between. Germline-derived CDR1 and CDR2 are SGDLS and YYNGEE. There are 16 residues in the CDR3.

This clonotype has only one observation. The rearrangement joins TRBV5-1 to TRBJ1-2; D remains ambiguous. This CDR3 region has 15 residues. Trimming took 0 bases from V and 4 from J, leaving 13 bases between them. Per germline, CDR1 SGHRS and CDR2 YFSETQ. CDR3 amino acids: CASSLGPSIGYGYTF. CDR3 coding DNA: TGCGCCAGCAGCTTGGGACCTTCTATAGGCTATGGCTACACCTTC.

This rearrangement joins TRBV27 to TRBJ2-7; D might be TRBD1 (5 bases). Germline values: CDR1 MNHEY, CDR2 SMNVEV (reference sequence). The CDR3 is made up of 14 amino acids. With 1 base removed from V and 4 bases from J, the gap between germline ends came to 11 bases. This chain's CDR3 is CASSLFQGTYEQYF. As DNA, the CDR3 is TGTGCCAGCAGTTTATTCCAGGGAACGTACGAGCAGTACTTC.

In its sample, this clonotype was seen a few times. The chain is built from TRBV5-5 and TRBJ2-7, with D possibly being TRBD2 (5 bases). This CDR3 is built from 14 residues. Germline V CDR1 and CDR2: SGHKS, YYEKEE (reference sequence). V lost 1 base and J lost 2, with 10 bases in between. CDR3 nucleotide sequence: TGTGCCAGCAGCTTGACAGCGGCCCCCTACGAGCAGTACTTC. Residues: CASSLTAAPYEQYF.

V gene TRBV4-1 combines with J gene TRBJ2-5; a possible D gene is TRBD1 (5 bases). Trimming pared 0 bases from V and 1 base from J, leaving 12 bases between. Germline V gene lookup returns CDR1 MGHRA and CDR2 YSYEKL. This CDR3 has 16 amino acids. CDR3 amino acids: CASSQEVQGTQETQYF. CDR3 nucleotide sequence: TGCGCCAGCAGCCAAGAAGTCCAGGGAACCCAAGAGACCCAGTACTTC.

The CDR3 loop is CASSQTSGYQETQYF. DNA for the CDR3: TGCGCCAGCAGCCAAACTAGCGGGTACCAAGAGACCCAGTACTTC. The chain joins TRBV4-3 to TRBJ2-5, with 9 bases identical to TRBD2. The CDR3 runs to 15 residues. The V and J ends lost 2 bases and 0 bases, in that order; junction bases with no gene match: 1. Per the germline V gene, CDR1 is LGHNA and CDR2 is YSLEER.

This chain joins TRBV11-1 and TRBJ2-3; TRBD2 matches 12 bases. The V segment lost 7 bases and the J segment 2 bases; nucleotides outside the gene matches: 16. In germline, CDR1 is SGHAT, CDR2 FQDESV (reference sequence). The CDR3 has 19 amino acids. CDR3: CASTYNQKGLAGNTDTQYF. CDR3 bases: TGTGCCAGCACCTATAACCAAAAAGGACTAGCGGGGAACACAGATACGCAGTATTTT.

The V and J genes are TRBV3-1 and TRBJ1-5, with 7 bases aligning to TRBD1. Trimming cost V 4 bases and J 0 bases; bases outside gene matches: 6. The CDR3 is 16 amino acids. The germline V gene encodes CDR1 LGHDT and CDR2 YNNKEL (reference sequence). The CDR3 region has the DNA TGTGCCAGCAGCCCGGGACAGTTCTATAGCAATCAGCCCCAGCATTTT. It translates to CASSPGQFYSNQPQHF.

DNA for the CDR3: TGTGCCAGCAGTCCAAACACAGGGTCAGGCGAAAAACTGTTTTTT. Its protein is CASSPNTGSGEKLFF. The chain is built from TRBV12-3 or TRBV12-4 and TRBJ1-4; TRBD1 is a possible D gene (6 bases). V lost 5 bases and J lost 8, with 18 bases in between. The CDR3 is 15 amino acids.

This clonotype occurred a few times. The rearrangement uses TRBV7-8 and TRBJ2-1; 9 nucleotides line up with TRBD2. V shed 3 bases and J 7 bases; nucleotides not matched to a gene: 7. The CDR3 covers 15 residues. Germline CDR1 is SGHVS and CDR2 is FQNEAQ. CDR3 coding DNA: TGTGCCAGCAGCTTTGTGGCGGGAGGGTGGAATGAGCAGTTCTTC. This gives the protein CASSFVAGGWNEQFF.

This chain joins TRBV7-9 and TRBJ2-3, with 9 bases that match TRBD2. Trimming cost V 3 bases and J 6 bases; bases outside gene matches: 7. The CDR3 is 15 residues long. Looked up from germline, CDR1 is SEHNR and CDR2 is FQNEAQ (reference sequence). CDR3: CASSFVAGAGDTQYF. CDR3 nucleotide sequence: TGTGCCAGCAGCTTCGTAGCGGGAGCAGGGGATACGCAGTATTTT.

This clonotype was picked up a small number of times. The chain carries TRBV12-3 or TRBV12-4 and TRBJ2-1; D not resolved. V dropped 4 bases and J dropped 11 bases, with 9 bases sitting between them. CDR3 length equals 11 residues. The CDR3 DNA reads TGTGCCAGCAGTTGGTCAGTGCAGCAGTTCTTC. Translating gives CASSWSVQQFF.

This clonotype was counted ten times or more. The chain links TRBV1 to TRBJ2-7; TRBD2, the table's D call, lacks a check against the DNA. TRBV1 represents a pseudogene. The CDR3 has 14 residues. CDR3 protein: CTSSHGGRAFEQYF. CDR3 nucleotide sequence: TGCACCAGCAGCCACGGCGGGAGGGCTTTCGAGCAGTACTTC.

In the case of this clonotype: The CDR3 end shows no conserved phenylalanine or tryptophan, and so a read error is likely. This chain joins TRBV7-9 and TRBJ2-5; D uncertain. This CDR3 is built from 14 residues. Trimming cost V 3 bases and J 2 bases, with 10 bases left between them. CDR1 is SEHNR, CDR2 FQNEAQ, per germline (reference sequence). The DNA of the CDR3 is TGTGCCAGCAGCTTTTCGACCGGGCAAGAGACCCAGTACTAC. Its protein product is CASSFSTGQETQYY.

This clonotype was picked up a small number of times. The chain couples TRBV12-3 or TRBV12-4 to TRBJ2-5; possible D gene TRBD1, 5 bases. This CDR3 comprises 15 residues. Trimming stripped 2 bases from V and 2 bases from J, with 12 bases between. CDR3 residues: CASSLSKGFQETQYF. DNA of the CDR3: TGTGCCAGCAGTTTAAGTAAGGGGTTTCAAGAGACCCAGTACTTC.

This CDR3 is CSVELSDTQYF. The CDR3 bases are TGCAGCGTTGAACTTTCAGATACGCAGTATTTT. This chain links TRBV29-1 with TRBJ2-3; D remains ambiguous. Looked up from germline, CDR1 is SQVTM and CDR2 is ANQGSEA. This CDR3 is 11 amino acids long. V was pared by 2 bases and J by 4 bases, with 4 bases between.

The chain employs TRBV6-5 and TRBJ2-7; the D gene is possibly TRBD1 (5 bases). CDR1 is MNHEY, CDR2 SVGAGI, per germline. Trimming pared 3 bases from V and 6 bases from J, leaving 21 bases between. The CDR3 sequence is 16 residues long. The chain's CDR3 is CASSYGPDLGRLEQYF. CDR3 bases: TGTGCCAGCAGTTATGGGCCAGACCTGGGGCGGCTCGAGCAGTACTTC.

This clonotype was recorded many times. CDR3 bases: TGCAGTGCTAGAGATGACAGATCCTACGAGCAGTACTTC. This sequence encodes CSARDDRSYEQYF. The rearrangement links TRBV20-1 to TRBJ2-7, with D perhaps matching TRBD1 (5 bases). The CDR3 consists of 13 residues. The ends were cut back, 0 bases at V and 1 base at J, with 7 bases in the middle. Germline V gene sequence: CDR1 DFQATT, CDR2 SNEGSKA (reference sequence).

This clonotype occurred many times. CDR3 coding DNA: TGTGCCAGCAGTTACCGTAGGACTAGCGGGAGGGGAGGCAATGAGCAGTTCTTC. Its translation is CASSYRRTSGRGGNEQFF. The chain combines TRBV6-5 with TRBJ2-1, with 15 bases lining up with TRBD2. The CDR3 contains 18 residues. The V gene's germline CDR1 is MNHEY and CDR2 SVGAGI. Losses at the gene ends were 2 bases for V and 6 bases for J; bases not matched to a gene: 8.